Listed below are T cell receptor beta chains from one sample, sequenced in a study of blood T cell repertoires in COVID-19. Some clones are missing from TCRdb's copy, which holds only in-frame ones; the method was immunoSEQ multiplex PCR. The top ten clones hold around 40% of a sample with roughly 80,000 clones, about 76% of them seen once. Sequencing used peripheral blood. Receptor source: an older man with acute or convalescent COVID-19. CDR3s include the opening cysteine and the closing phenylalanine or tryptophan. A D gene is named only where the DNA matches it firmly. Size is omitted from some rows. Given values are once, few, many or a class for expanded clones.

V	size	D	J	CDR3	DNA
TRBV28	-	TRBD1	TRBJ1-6	CASSLPGQAQVALHF	TGTGCCAGCAGTTTACCGGGACAGGCTCAAGTGGCCCTCCACTTT
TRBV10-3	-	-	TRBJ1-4	CAIRGGGATNEKLFF	TGTGCCATCCGTGGGGGCGGTGCAACTAATGAAAAACTGTTTTTT
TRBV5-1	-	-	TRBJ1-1	CASSSYREGVNTEAFF	TGCGCCAGCAGCTCGTACAGGGAGGGGGTGAACACTGAAGCTTTCTTT
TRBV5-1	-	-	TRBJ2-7	CASSSTSTSYEQYF	TGCGCCAGCAGCTCAACTAGTACCTCCTACGAGCAGTACTTC
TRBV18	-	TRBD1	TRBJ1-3	CASSPLPLDRGNTIYF	TGTGCCAGCTCACCCTTACCCTTGGACAGGGGCAACACCATATATTTT
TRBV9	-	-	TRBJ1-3	CASSPYGGSGNTIYF	TGTGCCAGCAGCCCTTACGGGGGCTCTGGAAACACCATATATTTT
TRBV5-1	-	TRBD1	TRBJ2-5	CASSYLTGEETQYF	TGCGCCAGCAGCTACCTGACAGGGGAAGAGACCCAGTACTTC
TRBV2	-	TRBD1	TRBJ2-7	CASSDTGDYEQYF	TGTGCCAGCAGTGACACAGGGGACTACGAGCAGTACTTC
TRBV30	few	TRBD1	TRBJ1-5	CAWSRRQGDGGNQPQHF	TGTGCCTGGAGTCGTAGACAGGGGGATGGTGGCAATCAGCCCCAGCATTTT
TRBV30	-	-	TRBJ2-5	CACPKEGRETQYF	TGTGCCTGTCCTAAGGAGGGTCGAGAGACCCAGTACTTC
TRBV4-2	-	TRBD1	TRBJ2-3	CASSQGRTGSFNTQYF	TGTGCCAGCAGCCAAGGTCGGACAGGGAGCTTTAATACGCAGTATTTT
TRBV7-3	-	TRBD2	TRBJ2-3	CASSTRSSGQNTDTQYF	TGTGCCAGCAGCACCCGCTCTAGCGGGCAGAACACAGATACGCAGTATTTT
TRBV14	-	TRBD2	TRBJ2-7	CASSRTWPLLGGLAYEQYF	TGTGCCAGCAGCCGGACATGGCCCCTCCTGGGAGGGCTCGCCTACGAGCAGTACTTC
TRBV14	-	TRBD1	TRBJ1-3	CASSPNRDRAQSSGNTIYF	TGTGCCAGCAGCCCAAACCGGGACAGGGCCCAGAGCTCTGGAAACACCATATATTTT
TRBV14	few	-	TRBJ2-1	CASSQRIESNEQFF	TGTGCCAGCAGCCAGAGAATTGAGTCCAATGAGCAGTTCTTC
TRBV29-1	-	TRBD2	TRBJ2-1	CSAIGGRSSYNEQFF	TGCAGCGCTATTGGCGGGAGGAGCTCCTACAATGAGCAGTTCTTC
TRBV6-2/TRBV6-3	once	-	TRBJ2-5	CASSYLHGQLQETQYF	TGTGCCAGCAGTTATCTTCATGGACAGCTCCAAGAGACCCAGTACTTC
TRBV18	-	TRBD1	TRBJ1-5	CASSPTGRQPQHF	TGTGCCAGCTCACCGACAGGGAGGCAGCCCCAGCATTTT
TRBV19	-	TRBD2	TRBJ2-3	CASSILSGSTDTQYF	TGTGCCAGTAGTATCCTTAGCGGGAGCACAGATACGCAGTATTTT
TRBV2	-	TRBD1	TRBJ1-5	CASSRQGVGQPQHF	TGTGCCAGCAGCCGACAGGGCGTGGGGCAGCCCCAGCATTTT
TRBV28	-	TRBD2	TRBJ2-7	CASSFGGSGRDDEQYF	TGTGCCAGCAGTTTCGGGGGTAGCGGGAGGGACGACGAGCAGTACTTC
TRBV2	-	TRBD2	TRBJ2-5	CATPGLAGVQETQYF	TGTGCCACACCGGGACTAGCGGGGGTCCAAGAGACCCAGTACTTC
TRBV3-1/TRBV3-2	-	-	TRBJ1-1	CASDSREGTEAFF	TGTGCCAGCGATTCCAGGGAAGGCACTGAAGCTTTCTTT
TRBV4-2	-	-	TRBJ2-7	CASSQHREIGYEQYF	TGTGCCAGCAGCCAACACAGGGAAATAGGCTACGAGCAGTACTTC
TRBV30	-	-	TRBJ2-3	CATLRFRGRTDTQYF	TGTGCCACACTTCGGTTTCGAGGTCGCACAGATACGCAGTATTTT
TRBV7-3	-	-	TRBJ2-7	CASSFSGGTYEQYF	TGTGCCAGCAGCTTTAGCGGAGGGACCTACGAGCAGTACTTC
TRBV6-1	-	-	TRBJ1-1	CASSEGATEAFF	TGTGCCAGCAGTGAAGGGGCGACTGAAGCTTTCTTT
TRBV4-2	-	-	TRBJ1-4	CASSQDGGMEDEKLFF	TGTGCCAGCAGCCAAGATGGAGGGATGGAGGATGAAAAACTGTTTTTT
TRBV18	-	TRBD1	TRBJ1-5	CASSPLGTVNQPQHF	TGTGCCAGCTCACCGCTAGGGACAGTAAATCAGCCCCAGCATTTT
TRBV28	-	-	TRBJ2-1	CASSLASNEQFF	TGTGCCAGCAGTTTAGCGTCCAATGAGCAGTTCTTC
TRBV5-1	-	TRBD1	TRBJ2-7	CASALGGTGGQNYEQYF	TGCGCCAGCGCCTTAGGCGGGACAGGGGGCCAAAATTACGAGCAGTACTTC
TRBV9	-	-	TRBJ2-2	CASSPRTGSGELFF	TGTGCCAGCAGCCCGAGGACGGGGTCCGGGGAGCTGTTTTTT
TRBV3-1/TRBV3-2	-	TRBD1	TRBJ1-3	CASKTGAGNTIYF	TGTGCCAGCAAGACAGGGGCTGGAAACACCATATATTTT
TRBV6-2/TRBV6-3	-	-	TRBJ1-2	CASSYYREGYGYTF	TGTGCCAGCAGTTATTACAGGGAAGGATATGGCTACACCTTC
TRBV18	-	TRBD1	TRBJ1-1	CASSPGQAGVSAEAFF	TGTGCCAGCTCCCCCGGACAGGCGGGTGTTTCAGCTGAAGCTTTCTTT
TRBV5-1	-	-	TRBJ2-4	CASSFVGPKMGNIQYF	TGCGCCAGCAGCTTTGTGGGCCCGAAAATGGGAAACATTCAGTACTTC
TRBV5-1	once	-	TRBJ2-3	CASSFVSGTDTQYF	TGCGCCAGCAGCTTTGTTAGCGGCACGGATACGCAGTATTTT
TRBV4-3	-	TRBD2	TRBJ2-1	CASSQGQTSGDNEQFF	TGCGCCAGCAGCCAAGGGCAGACTAGCGGGGACAATGAGCAGTTCTTC
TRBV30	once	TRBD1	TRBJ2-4	CAWSRTSRQGGNIQYF	TGTGCCTGGAGTCGTACATCGAGACAGGGGGGGAACATTCAGTACTTC
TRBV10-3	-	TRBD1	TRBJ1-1	CAISLSQGTNTEAFF	TGTGCCATCAGTTTATCACAGGGGACGAACACTGAAGCTTTCTTT
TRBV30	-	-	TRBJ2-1	CAWSFGALGNEQFF	TGTGCCTGGAGTTTTGGGGCACTGGGCAATGAGCAGTTCTTC
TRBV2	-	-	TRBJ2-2	CASSEFGARTGELFF	TGTGCCAGCAGTGAATTTGGGGCAAGGACCGGGGAGCTGTTTTTT
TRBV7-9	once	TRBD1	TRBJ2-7	CASSPAGGYEQYF	TGTGCCAGCAGCCCCGCAGGGGGCTACGAGCAGTACTTC
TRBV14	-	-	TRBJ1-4	CASSQPSTSTNEKLFF	TGTGCCAGCAGCCAACCCAGTACATCAACTAATGAAAAACTGTTTTTT
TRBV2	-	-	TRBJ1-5	CASSAQGLGNQPQHF	TGTGCCAGCAGTGCGCAGGGGTTGGGCAATCAGCCCCAGCATTTT
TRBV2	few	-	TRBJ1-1	CASSAAGPSTEAFF	TGTGCCAGCAGTGCGGCAGGGCCGAGCACTGAAGCTTTCTTT
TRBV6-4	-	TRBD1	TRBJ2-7	CASSIRQGSDEQYF	TGTGCCAGCAGTATCAGACAGGGGTCGGACGAGCAGTACTTC
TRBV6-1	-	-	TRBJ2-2	CASSEAEAGELFF	TGTGCCAGCAGTGAAGCGGAGGCCGGGGAGCTGTTTTTT
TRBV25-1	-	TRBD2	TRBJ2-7	CASSEEGGRGRASYEQYF	TGTGCCAGCAGTGAAGAAGGGGGACGCGGGAGGGCCTCCTACGAGCAGTACTTC
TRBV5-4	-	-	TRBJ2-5	CASSSPEGAQETQYF	TGTGCCAGCAGCTCCCCGGAGGGGGCCCAAGAGACCCAGTACTTC
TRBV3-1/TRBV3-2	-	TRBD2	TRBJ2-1	CASSSQGTSGPYNEQFF	TGTGCCAGCAGCTCCCAAGGGACTAGCGGCCCCTACAATGAGCAGTTCTTC
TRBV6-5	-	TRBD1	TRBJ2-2	CASSHSGTGGHGELFF	TGTGCCAGCAGTCACTCCGGGACAGGGGGCCACGGGGAGCTGTTTTTT
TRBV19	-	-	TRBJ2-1	CASSPLGPLYNEQFF	TGTGCCAGTAGTCCCTTGGGGCCTCTCTACAATGAGCAGTTCTTC
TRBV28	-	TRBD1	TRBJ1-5	CATRLQGLNNQPQHF	TGTGCCACCCGACTACAGGGGCTAAACAATCAGCCCCAGCATTTT
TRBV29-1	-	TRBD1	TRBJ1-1	CSARGQALTEAFF	TGCAGCGCCCGAGGACAGGCGCTAACTGAAGCTTTCTTT
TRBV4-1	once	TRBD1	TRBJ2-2	CASSHIPGQGGIGELFF	TGCGCCAGCAGCCATATACCGGGACAGGGAGGGATCGGGGAGCTGTTTTTT
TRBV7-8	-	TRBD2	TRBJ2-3	CASSLARGGWSTDTQYF	TGTGCCAGCAGCTTAGCGCGGGGGGGTTGGTCGACAGATACGCAGTATTTT
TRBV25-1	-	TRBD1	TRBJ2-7	CASSEAGTGGSYEQYF	TGTGCCAGCAGTGAAGCCGGGACAGGGGGCTCCTACGAGCAGTACTTC